This entry is about one T cell receptor beta chain. Its antigen is still unknown. This sample is drawn from a study of T-cell memory formation after mild COVID-19. TCRdb analysed the 5' RACE reads with MiXCR anew, one entry per CDR3 protein. This table has over 150,000 distinct CDR3 sequences, roughly 13% appearing once. Notes on the study in general: Among CD4+ contracting clones, most were CM and EM, and CD8+ ones EMRA. Several responding clones turned up in pre-infection memory, indicating that cross-reactive memory may have taken part. Confirmation was lacking for SARS-CoV-2 specificity of second-wave clones that peaked on day 37.

Source material: PBMCs or a T cell subset sorted from them (not recorded which). The clonotype originates from a man between 18 and 29 years old who had mild COVID-19 (a few samples of this study predate the infection). Cell type and time point are not known.

Here the CDR3 DNA reads TGCGCCAGCAGCCAAGATCTGTTGGGTGGAGCTAACTATGGCTACACCTTC. It yields the protein CASSQDLLGGANYGYTF. The J gene is TRBJ1-2, the V gene TRBV4-3; D call uncertain. The CDR3 spans 17 residues. V was shortened by 0 bases and J by 0 bases, with 14 bases between the two germline ends. Germline lookup yields CDR1 LGHNA and CDR2 YSLEER.